The 8 T cell receptor beta chains below come from one sample, sequenced in a study of somatic mutations in cytotoxic T cells in rheumatoid arthritis. TCRdb's copy holds only in-frame clones and misses some; the assay was immunoSEQ multiplex PCR. The table records roughly 20,000 clones, over 75% of them present only once. Sample: CD8+ T cells sorted from blood. Source of these receptors: an adult with rheumatoid arthritis.

V gene TRBV5-6 combines with J gene TRBJ2-3; tentative D call: TRBD2 (6 bases). CDR3 length: 15 amino acids. The V end was cut by 0 bases, the J end by 4 bases, with 12 bases between. Germline CDR1 SGHDT, CDR2 YYEEEE. CDR3 region: CASSLGLGAADTQYF. CDR3 sequence (DNA): TGTGCCAGCAGCTTGGGACTAGGAGCGGCAGATACGCAGTATTTT.

The V gene is TRBV25-1, the J gene TRBJ1-6, with TRBD1 identical over 10 bases. V trimming: 5 bases; J trimming: 8 bases; junction bases outside the gene matches: 6. CDR3 length equals 15 residues. CDR1 and CDR2 from the germline V gene are MGHDK and SYGVNS. CDR3 region: CASSTSGTGDSPLHF. As DNA, the CDR3 is TGTGCCAGCAGTACCTCCGGGACAGGGGATTCACCCCTCCACTTT.

In this sample, this clone turned up a few times. V is TRBV18 and J is TRBJ2-3, with 10 positions matching TRBD1. The CDR3 runs to 15 residues. Germline CDR1 reads KGHSH; CDR2 reads LQKENI. J was trimmed by 5 bases and V by 2 bases; bases with no gene match: 4. CDR3 residues: CASSPDRGRVDTQYF. The CDR3 DNA sequence: TGTGCCAGCTCACCAGACAGGGGGCGCGTAGATACGCAGTATTTT.

This clone was seen a single time. CDR3 residues: CASRLSGSWNEQYF. The CDR3 coding sequence is TGTGCCAGCAGACTTAGCGGGAGTTGGAACGAGCAGTACTTC. The rearrangement joins TRBV27 to TRBJ2-7; 9 bases map to TRBD2. Germline trimming cut 6 bases from V and 5 bases from J; bases unmatched to any gene: 8. Germline V gene lookup returns CDR1 MNHEY and CDR2 SMNVEV (reference sequence). This CDR3 has 14 residues.

The chain is built from TRBV27 and TRBJ1-3; no clear D gene. The V gene's germline CDR1 is MNHEY and CDR2 SMNVEV (reference sequence). Trimming took off 5 bases at V and 0 bases at J, with 8 bases between the two ends. This CDR3 comprises 14 residues. Here the CDR3 reads CASSLGPSGNTIYF. The CDR3 region has the DNA TGTGCCAGCAGTCTTGGACCCTCTGGAAACACCATATATTTT.

Only one count was recorded for this clone. The chain combines TRBV18 with TRBJ1-1; tentative D call: TRBD1 (6 bases). V was shortened by 6 bases and J by 4 bases, with 15 bases between the two germline ends. This CDR3 is built from 14 residues. Germline CDR1 reads KGHSH; CDR2 reads LQKENI. The CDR3: CASSPGHGPTEAFF. CDR3 coding DNA: TGTGCCAGCTCGCCGGGACACGGACCCACTGAAGCTTTCTTT. Full variable domain (missing parts from reference TRBV18 and TRBJ1-1): NAGVMQNPRHLVRRRGQEARLRCSPMKGHSHVYWYRQLPEEGLKFMVYLQKENIIDESGMPKERFSAEFPKEGPSILRIQQVVRGDSAAYFCASSPGHGPTEAFFGQGTRLTVV.

The chain combines TRBV7-3 with TRBJ2-1; D possibly uses TRBD1 or TRBD2 (6 bases each). Germline values: CDR1 SGHTA, CDR2 FQGTGA. The CDR3 extends over 14 amino acids. The V and J ends lost 4 bases and 6 bases respectively, with 13 bases between them. CDR3 protein: CASSSGGQVNEQFF. CDR3 in DNA: TGTGCCAGCAGCTCTGGGGGGCAGGTCAATGAGCAGTTCTTC.

The V call is TRBV10-3, the J call TRBJ2-3; no clear D. Between the trimmed V and J ends, which lost 0 bases and 1 base, there was a span of 5 bases. CDR1 is ENHRY and CDR2 is SYGVKD in the germline V gene. The CDR3 is made up of 14 amino acids. CDR3 residues: CAISESWGTDTQYF. In nucleotides, the CDR3 is TGTGCCATCAGTGAGTCATGGGGCACAGATACGCAGTATTTT.